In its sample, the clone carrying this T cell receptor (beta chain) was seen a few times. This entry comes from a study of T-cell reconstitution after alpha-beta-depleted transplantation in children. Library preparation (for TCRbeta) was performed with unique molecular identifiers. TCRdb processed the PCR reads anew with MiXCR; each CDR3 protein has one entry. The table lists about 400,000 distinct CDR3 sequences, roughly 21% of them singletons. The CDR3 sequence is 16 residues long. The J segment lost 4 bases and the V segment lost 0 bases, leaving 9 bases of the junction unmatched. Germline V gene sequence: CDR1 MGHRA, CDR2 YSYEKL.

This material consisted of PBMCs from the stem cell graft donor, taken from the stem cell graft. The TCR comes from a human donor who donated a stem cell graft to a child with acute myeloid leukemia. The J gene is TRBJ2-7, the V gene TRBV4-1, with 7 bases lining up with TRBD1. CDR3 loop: CASSQEMAGGGYEQYF. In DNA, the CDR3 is TGCGCCAGCAGCCAAGAGATGGCAGGGGGTGGTTACGAGCAGTACTTC.